Listed below are T cell receptor beta chains from one sample, sequenced in a study of identical twins. In TCRdb, the 5' RACE reads were re-called with MiXCR into one record per CDR3 protein. The profile shows 1.5 million or so distinct CDR3 sequences, about 32% of them singletons. Sequencing was performed on cord blood. The origin of the receptors is a newborn girl in good health. Each CDR3 is given with its conserved first and last residue. The D gene is left open where the match is weak. Clone size is not always given. Where it is, it says once, few, many or a class for expanded clones.

clone_size	d_call	v_call	j_call	cdr3_nt	cdr3_aa
few	.	TRBV4-1	TRBJ1-1	TGCGCCAGCAGCCATTTGGGGGTTTCGGCTTTCTTT	CASSHLGVSAFF
once	.	TRBV7-2	TRBJ1-1	TGTGCCAGCAGCTTAGGTGTGGGAGGGGCTTTCTTT	CASSLGVGGAFF
few	.	TRBV4-2	TRBJ2-1	TGTGCCAGCAGCCAAGCCGCTAGGATCTACAATGAGCAGTTCTTC	CASSQAARIYNEQFF
many	TRBD2	TRBV4-2	TRBJ2-1	TGTGCCAGCAGCCCATGGGCGGGAGAAGGCTACAATGAGCAGTTCTTC	CASSPWAGEGYNEQFF
few	TRBD1	TRBV20-1	TRBJ1-2	TGCAGTGCTAGGTTATTCGGGGACAGGGCCTATGGCTACACCTTC	CSARLFGDRAYGYTF
few	TRBD2	TRBV5-1	TRBJ2-3	TGCGCCAGCAGCTTGGATAATAGACTAGCGGGCACAGATACGCAGTATTTT	CASSLDNRLAGTDTQYF
.	.	TRBV5-6	TRBJ2-7	TGTGCCAGCAGCTCGGTTTGGGGGGAGCAGTACTTC	CASSSVWGEQYF
.	.	TRBV7-9	TRBJ2-1	TGTGCCAGCGGCAGGTCCTACAATGAGCAGTTCTTC	CASGRSYNEQFF
.	.	TRBV28	TRBJ2-7	TGTGCCAGCCATGGGACCCCTTCCTACGAGCAGTACTTC	CASHGTPSYEQYF
few	TRBD2	TRBV2	TRBJ2-1	TGTGCCAGCAGGCTAATAGCGGGACCCTCCTACAATGAGCAGTTCTTC	CASRLIAGPSYNEQFF
many	.	TRBV4-2	TRBJ2-5	TGTGCCAGCAGCCAAGCGATTCTAGAGACCCAGTACTTC	CASSQAILETQYF
few	.	TRBV7-9	TRBJ2-7	TGTGCCAGCAGGTCCTTCTCGGACGAGCAGTACTTC	CASRSFSDEQYF
.	TRBD1	TRBV7-2	TRBJ1-5	TGTGCCGGCAGCTCGGGGTCCCGGACAGGGGGCAATCAGCCCCAGCATTTT	CAGSSGSRTGGNQPQHF
.	.	TRBV20-1	TRBJ2-4	TGCAGTGCCCTTGGACGGATCCTAGTCAAAAACATTCAGTACTTC	CSALGRILVKNIQYF
few	TRBD2	TRBV6-5	TRBJ2-5	TGTGCCAGCAGTTCGGGACTAGCAATTCGAGAGACCCAGTACTTC	CASSSGLAIRETQYF
few	.	TRBV6-5	TRBJ2-7	TGTGCCAGCAGTTACTCGAGGCGGCTAGCGTCCTACGAGCAGTACTTC	CASSYSRRLASYEQYF
.	TRBD2	TRBV9	TRBJ2-7	TGTGCCAGCAGCGTAGGGACTAGCGGGAGGGCCTACGAGCAGTACTTC	CASSVGTSGRAYEQYF
few	TRBD1	TRBV28	TRBJ2-7	TGTGCCAGCTACGGGGACAGGGCCTACGAGCAGTACTTC	CASYGDRAYEQYF
.	.	TRBV12-3/TRBV12-4	TRBJ2-5	TGTGCCAGCAGTCTGGGGGGACCCGGGTACTTC	CASSLGGPGYF
.	TRBD2	TRBV24-1	TRBJ2-7	TGTGCCACCAGTGATCCCCGGACTAGCGGGATTGAGCAGTACTTC	CATSDPRTSGIEQYF
few	.	TRBV4-1	TRBJ2-5	TGCGCCAGCAGCCAAGTGGGCTTAGAGGAGACCCAGTACTTC	CASSQVGLEETQYF
once	TRBD1	TRBV5-1	TRBJ2-1	TGCGCCAGCAGCTTGGTGGTGACAGGGGGCAATGAGCAGTTCTTC	CASSLVVTGGNEQFF
few	.	TRBV20-1	TRBJ1-2	TGCAGTGCCAAGGACTTAGATAACTATGGCTACACCTTC	CSAKDLDNYGYTF
.	TRBD1	TRBV10-3	TRBJ2-7	TGTGCCATCAGTGGGTACAGGGGGGCCGAGCAGTACTTC	CAISGYRGAEQYF
.	TRBD1	TRBV29-1	TRBJ1-2	TGCAGCGTTGAGCCCCTTCGTGGGACAGCCTATGGCTACACCTTC	CSVEPLRGTAYGYTF
.	TRBD1	TRBV3-1	TRBJ2-7	TGTGCCAGCAGCCGCCGGACAGGGTCGAACTACGAGCAGTACTTC	CASSRRTGSNYEQYF
.	TRBD2	TRBV2	TRBJ2-1	TGTGCCAGCAACCTAGCGGGTGAGCAGTTCTTC	CASNLAGEQFF
.	TRBD1	TRBV12-3/TRBV12-4	TRBJ1-1	TGTGCCAGCAGTTATGGACAGGGGAACGCTTTCTTT	CASSYGQGNAFF
.	TRBD1	TRBV20-1	TRBJ1-6	TGCAGTGCTAGGGGGACAGGGTTTTATAATTCACCCCCCCACTTT	CSARGTGFYNSPPHF
few	TRBD2	TRBV24-1	TRBJ2-1	TGTGCCTCCTCCAGTCTGTCTGCTAGCGGGAGCGGCGATGAGCAGTTCTTC	CASSSLSASGSGDEQFF
.	.	TRBV7-9	TRBJ2-1	TGTGCCAGCAGCTTAATGGGGAGTTACAATGAGCAGTTCTTC	CASSLMGSYNEQFF
.	.	TRBV5-5	TRBJ2-2	TGTGCCAGCAGCTTGATCGTAGCTGGACAACATAACGGGGAGCTGTTTTTT	CASSLIVAGQHNGELFF
.	.	TRBV6-2/TRBV6-3	TRBJ2-7	TGTGCCAGCAGTTGCCCCCCGGGCTACGAGCAGTACTTC	CASSCPPGYEQYF
few	TRBD1	TRBV27	TRBJ1-1	TGTGCCAGCAAGGACAGGGGGTTGAGGGGCACTGAAGCTTTCTTT	CASKDRGLRGTEAFF
once	TRBD2	TRBV10-2	TRBJ2-1	TGCGCCAGCGCCGGGACTAACAATGAGCAGTTCTTC	CASAGTNNEQFF
few	.	TRBV21-1	TRBJ2-3	TGTGCCAGCAGCAAACCTATGGTTCCTAGCGGGACAGCCACAGATACGCAGTATTTT	CASSKPMVPSGTATDTQYF
.	.	TRBV6-6	TRBJ2-1	TGTGCCAGCGGGTATCCCGGGACGATTCGAACCGATGAGCAGTTCTTC	CASGYPGTIRTDEQFF